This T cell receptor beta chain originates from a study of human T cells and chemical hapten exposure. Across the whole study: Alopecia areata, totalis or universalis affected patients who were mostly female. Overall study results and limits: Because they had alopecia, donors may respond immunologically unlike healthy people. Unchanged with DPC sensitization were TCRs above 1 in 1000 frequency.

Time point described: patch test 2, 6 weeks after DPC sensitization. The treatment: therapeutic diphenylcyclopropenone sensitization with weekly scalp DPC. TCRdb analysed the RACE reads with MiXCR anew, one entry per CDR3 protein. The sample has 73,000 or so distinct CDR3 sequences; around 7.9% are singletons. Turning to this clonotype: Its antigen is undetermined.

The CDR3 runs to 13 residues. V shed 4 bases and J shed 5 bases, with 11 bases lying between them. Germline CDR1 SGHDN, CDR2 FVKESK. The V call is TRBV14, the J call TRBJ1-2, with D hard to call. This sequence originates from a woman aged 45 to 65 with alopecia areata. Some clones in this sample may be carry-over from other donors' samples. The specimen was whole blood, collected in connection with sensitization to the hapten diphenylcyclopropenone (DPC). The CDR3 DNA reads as TGTGCCAGCAGCCGGAGCCCCCTTTATGGCTACACCTTC. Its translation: CASSRSPLYGYTF.